This TCR beta chain was retrieved from a study of T cell repertoires in cytomegalovirus infection. Study outcomes and limitations: Totalled public TCR beta family frequency picked out people who carried CMV plus the relevant HLA.

TCRdb recomputed calls from the reads with MiXCR, one row per CDR3 protein. The profile covers roughly 78,000 distinct CDR3 sequences, with approximately 40% appearing a single time and 85% to 95% taken by the ten largest. There are 14 residues in the CDR3. Note on this clonotype: The target antigen is unknown.

This sequence joins TRBV12-3 or TRBV12-4 and TRBJ1-5; 7 nucleotides line up with TRBD1. The DNA end is a closer match to TRBJ2-3, so the J assignment may be wrong. Specimen: CD8+ T cells from cultured PBMCs, collected from culture after CMV antigen stimulation. This clonotype originated in a human donor in good health (CMV status not recorded). Some clones in this sample may be carry-over from other donors' samples. The CDR3 here is CASRTRGSGQPQYF. CDR3 nucleotide sequence: TGTGCCAGCAGAACCAGGGGGTCGGGTCAGCCCCAGTATTTT.